The rows below give T cell receptor beta chains drawn from one sample of a study of metastatic and nonmetastatic thyroid tumors. TCRdb called clones again from the PCR reads with MiXCR. Among roughly 44,000 clones listed, 24% were seen once. The sample was tumor tissue. The receptors were gathered from a female donor with papillary thyroid cancer or a benign thyroid nodule (not recorded which). Some clones in this sample may be carry-over from other donors' samples. Both conserved end residues are part of each CDR3. D genes are given only for firm matches. Size is stated for part of the rows, as once, few or many counts, or as a class when the clone is expanded.

j_call: TRBJ2-1; clone_size: few; v_call: TRBV29-1; d_call: -; cdr3_nt: TGCAGCGTTGAAGAGGAACTGGGGGCCAAGCAGTTCTTC; cdr3_aa: CSVEEELGAKQFF
j_call: TRBJ2-7; clone_size: many; v_call: TRBV5-4; d_call: TRBD1; cdr3_nt: TGTGCCAGCAGTTCACAGGGGATCGAGCAGTACTTC; cdr3_aa: CASSSQGIEQYF
j_call: TRBJ2-2; clone_size: few; v_call: TRBV19; d_call: TRBD2; cdr3_nt: TGTGCCAGTAAGGGGCGGGAGGACGCCGGGGAGCTGTTTTTT; cdr3_aa: CASKGREDAGELFF
j_call: TRBJ1-4; clone_size: many; v_call: TRBV18; d_call: -; cdr3_nt: TGTGCCAGCTCACCACTGAGTCCTACAACTAATGAAAAACTGTTTTTT; cdr3_aa: CASSPLSPTTNEKLFF
j_call: TRBJ2-7; clone_size: many; v_call: TRBV20-1; d_call: -; cdr3_nt: TGCAGTGCTAAAGGACAGTTTGACTACGAGCAGTACTTC; cdr3_aa: CSAKGQFDYEQYF
j_call: TRBJ2-4; clone_size: many; v_call: TRBV9; d_call: -; cdr3_nt: TGTGCCAGCAGCGTAGCCCCAGGGGGGAACATTCAGTACTTC; cdr3_aa: CASSVAPGGNIQYF
j_call: TRBJ2-7; clone_size: few; v_call: TRBV20-1; d_call: TRBD2; cdr3_nt: TGCAGTGCTAGGCTACTAGCGGGAGAGGCCTACGAGCAGTACTTC; cdr3_aa: CSARLLAGEAYEQYF
j_call: TRBJ2-1; clone_size: few; v_call: TRBV27; d_call: TRBD2; cdr3_nt: TGTGCCAGCAGTTCGACTAGCGGGAGGTTGGGTGAGCAGTTCTTC; cdr3_aa: CASSSTSGRLGEQFF
j_call: TRBJ2-7; clone_size: few; v_call: TRBV19; d_call: TRBD2; cdr3_nt: TGTGCGACGGGAGGGCAAGGACTCGGCGAGCAGTACTTC; cdr3_aa: CATGGQGLGEQYF
j_call: TRBJ1-1; clone_size: few; v_call: TRBV27; d_call: -; cdr3_nt: TGTGCCAGTTTCGGTTTAGAGAGTGAAGCTTTCTTT; cdr3_aa: CASFGLESEAFF
j_call: TRBJ1-6; clone_size: many; v_call: TRBV9; d_call: -; cdr3_nt: TGTGCCAGCAGCGAGGGTATGGATTCACCCCTCCACTTT; cdr3_aa: CASSEGMDSPLHF
j_call: TRBJ2-1; clone_size: many; v_call: TRBV20-1; d_call: -; cdr3_nt: TGCAGTGCTAGAGGCACACTAGCCCCGAATGAGCAGTTCTTC; cdr3_aa: CSARGTLAPNEQFF
j_call: TRBJ2-7; clone_size: -; v_call: TRBV5-5; d_call: -; cdr3_nt: TGTGCCAGCAGCTTAACAGGTTTGGGGGGTCGGTACGAGCAGTACTTC; cdr3_aa: CASSLTGLGGRYEQYF
j_call: TRBJ2-7; clone_size: -; v_call: TRBV24-1; d_call: -; cdr3_nt: TGTGCCACCAGTGATTTCACGGGTTCGGGGGAGCAGTACTTC; cdr3_aa: CATSDFTGSGEQYF
j_call: TRBJ2-7; clone_size: many; v_call: TRBV29-1; d_call: TRBD1; cdr3_nt: TGCAGCGTTGAAGGTGGACAGGGGGTCGGAGTCGACGAGCAGTACTTC; cdr3_aa: CSVEGGQGVGVDEQYF
j_call: TRBJ1-1; clone_size: -; v_call: TRBV11-2; d_call: -; cdr3_nt: TGTGCCAGCAGCTTAATACGCACTGAAGCTTTCTTT; cdr3_aa: CASSLIRTEAFF
j_call: TRBJ2-3; clone_size: -; v_call: TRBV20-1; d_call: -; cdr3_nt: TGCAGTGCTAGTCGGCGGAGGGACACAGATACGCAGTATTTT; cdr3_aa: CSASRRRDTDTQYF
j_call: TRBJ2-7; clone_size: few; v_call: TRBV6-1; d_call: TRBD2; cdr3_nt: TGTGCCAGTACGCGGGAGGGCCGATCCTACGAGCAGTACTTC; cdr3_aa: CASTREGRSYEQYF
j_call: TRBJ1-1; clone_size: few; v_call: TRBV6-1; d_call: -; cdr3_nt: TGTGCCAGCAGTCCCATGACAGGGAACACTGAAGCTTTCTTT; cdr3_aa: CASSPMTGNTEAFF
j_call: TRBJ2-3; clone_size: -; v_call: TRBV3-1; d_call: -; cdr3_nt: TGTGCCAGCAGTTATAAGGGCTGGGGTACGCAGTATTTT; cdr3_aa: CASSYKGWGTQYF
j_call: TRBJ2-1; clone_size: -; v_call: TRBV29-1; d_call: TRBD2; cdr3_nt: TGCAGCATGGGGGGGGTGGAGCAGTTCTTC; cdr3_aa: CSMGGVEQFF
j_call: TRBJ2-1; clone_size: many; v_call: TRBV28; d_call: -; cdr3_nt: TGTGCCAGCAGTTCCAGCAGGGGTAATGAGCAGTTCTTC; cdr3_aa: CASSSSRGNEQFF
j_call: TRBJ2-2; clone_size: -; v_call: TRBV5-1; d_call: -; cdr3_nt: TGCGCCAGCAGCTTGATCGAAACGAACACCGGGGAGCTGTTTTTT; cdr3_aa: CASSLIETNTGELFF
j_call: TRBJ2-7; clone_size: -; v_call: TRBV11-1; d_call: TRBD2; cdr3_nt: TGTGCCAGCAGGCCCTTAGGAGCGGGAGACTACTACGAGCAGTACTTC; cdr3_aa: CASRPLGAGDYYEQYF
j_call: TRBJ1-2; clone_size: many; v_call: TRBV7-2; d_call: TRBD1; cdr3_nt: TGTGCCAGCAGCTTAACGACAGGGGGCGCGTCTAACTATGGCTACACCTTC; cdr3_aa: CASSLTTGGASNYGYTF
j_call: TRBJ1-6; clone_size: -; v_call: TRBV18; d_call: -; cdr3_nt: TGTGCCAGCTCACCAGTAGGGGTTATTCATTCACCCCTCCACTTT; cdr3_aa: CASSPVGVIHSPLHF
j_call: TRBJ1-1; clone_size: many; v_call: TRBV7-2; d_call: TRBD1; cdr3_nt: TGTGCCAGCAGCCCCCTAGTCGGGACAGGGGGCGAAGCTTTCTTT; cdr3_aa: CASSPLVGTGGEAFF
j_call: TRBJ1-2; clone_size: many; v_call: TRBV29-1; d_call: -; cdr3_nt: TGCAGCGTCCCCCACAGTAACTATGGCTACACCTTC; cdr3_aa: CSVPHSNYGYTF
j_call: TRBJ2-3; clone_size: few; v_call: TRBV10-2; d_call: TRBD2; cdr3_nt: TGCGCCAGCAGTGAGCCACTAGCGGGGTCGGATACGCAGTATTTT; cdr3_aa: CASSEPLAGSDTQYF
j_call: TRBJ1-6; clone_size: few; v_call: TRBV28; d_call: -; cdr3_nt: TGTGCCAGCAGCCCACGGGGAGAGGGTAATTCACCCCTCCACTTT; cdr3_aa: CASSPRGEGNSPLHF
j_call: TRBJ2-7; clone_size: many; v_call: TRBV20-1; d_call: -; cdr3_nt: TGCAGTGCGGTGGGAGTGACTTTACGGCGGGAGCAGTACTTC; cdr3_aa: CSAVGVTLRREQYF
j_call: TRBJ1-1; clone_size: many; v_call: TRBV7-3; d_call: -; cdr3_nt: TGTGCCAGCAGCTTAAATGGCGGCACTGAAGCTTTCTTT; cdr3_aa: CASSLNGGTEAFF
j_call: TRBJ1-1; clone_size: few; v_call: TRBV20-1; d_call: TRBD1; cdr3_nt: TGCAGTGCTAGCAGGGGGCTGAGGGATGAAGCTTTCTTT; cdr3_aa: CSASRGLRDEAFF
j_call: TRBJ2-7; clone_size: -; v_call: TRBV6-1; d_call: -; cdr3_nt: TGTGCCAGCAGTGAAGGGGGGACGGGGGCCTACGAGCAGTACTTC; cdr3_aa: CASSEGGTGAYEQYF
j_call: TRBJ1-1; clone_size: many; v_call: TRBV18; d_call: -; cdr3_nt: TGTGCCAGCTCACCAGTGACAGGAGGAGATAACACTGAAGCTTTCTTT; cdr3_aa: CASSPVTGGDNTEAFF
j_call: TRBJ2-2; clone_size: -; v_call: TRBV7-3; d_call: -; cdr3_nt: TGTGCCAGCAGGGAAAGGCATCAGGGTTCCGGGGAGCTGTTTTTT; cdr3_aa: CASRERHQGSGELFF
j_call: TRBJ1-4; clone_size: many; v_call: TRBV6-1; d_call: TRBD1; cdr3_nt: TGTGCCAGCAGCAAAGGGGCAGGGGGGGTAACTAATGAAAAACTGTTTTTT; cdr3_aa: CASSKGAGGVTNEKLFF
j_call: TRBJ2-3; clone_size: few; v_call: TRBV6-1; d_call: -; cdr3_nt: TGTGCCAGCAGTCGGCACGGGGGTAGCACAGATACGCAGTATTTT; cdr3_aa: CASSRHGGSTDTQYF
j_call: TRBJ2-7; clone_size: -; v_call: TRBV11-3; d_call: TRBD1; cdr3_nt: TGTGCCAGCAGTTTGGAGCAGGGGGACTACGAGCAGTACTTC; cdr3_aa: CASSLEQGDYEQYF
j_call: TRBJ2-1; clone_size: -; v_call: TRBV24-1; d_call: TRBD2; cdr3_nt: TGTGCCACCAGTGATAGAACTAGCGGGATGTACAATGAGCAGTTCTTC; cdr3_aa: CATSDRTSGMYNEQFF
j_call: TRBJ1-1; clone_size: many; v_call: TRBV5-1; d_call: -; cdr3_nt: TGCGCCAGCAGCCTCGAGCCTGACACTGAAGCTTTCTTT; cdr3_aa: CASSLEPDTEAFF
j_call: TRBJ2-5; clone_size: many; v_call: TRBV10-3; d_call: -; cdr3_nt: TGTGCCATCAGTGAGTCGGCGGGTGAGCGGACCCAGTACTTC; cdr3_aa: CAISESAGERTQYF
j_call: TRBJ2-2; clone_size: many; v_call: TRBV4-1; d_call: -; cdr3_nt: TGCGCCAGCAGCCAATTCGGCGGGACGAACACCGGGGAGCTGTTTTTT; cdr3_aa: CASSQFGGTNTGELFF
j_call: TRBJ1-2; clone_size: -; v_call: TRBV30; d_call: -; cdr3_nt: TGTGCCTGGAAGAGGGACGGGGACTATGGCTACACCTTC; cdr3_aa: CAWKRDGDYGYTF
j_call: TRBJ2-4; clone_size: many; v_call: TRBV5-8; d_call: TRBD1; cdr3_nt: TGTGCCAGCAGTTACACCGGGACAGGGGAAAACATTCAGTACTTC; cdr3_aa: CASSYTGTGENIQYF
j_call: TRBJ1-3; clone_size: few; v_call: TRBV6-2/TRBV6-3; d_call: -; cdr3_nt: TGTGCCAGCAGCCACCAGAGGTCTGGCGCTGGAAACACCATATATTTT; cdr3_aa: CASSHQRSGAGNTIYF
j_call: TRBJ1-2; clone_size: -; v_call: TRBV6-1; d_call: -; cdr3_nt: TGTGCCAGCAGTGAATCAGGGGATGGCTATGGCTACACCTTC; cdr3_aa: CASSESGDGYGYTF
j_call: TRBJ1-1; clone_size: many; v_call: TRBV7-8; d_call: -; cdr3_nt: TGTGCCAGCAGCTTATCGTTACAGGGACTCCGCATGAACACTGAAGCTTTCTTT; cdr3_aa: CASSLSLQGLRMNTEAFF
j_call: TRBJ1-5; clone_size: many; v_call: TRBV7-2; d_call: -; cdr3_nt: TGTGCCAGCAGTCCTAAACAGGATCAGCCCCAGCATTTT; cdr3_aa: CASSPKQDQPQHF
j_call: TRBJ2-1; clone_size: -; v_call: TRBV24-1; d_call: TRBD2; cdr3_nt: TGTGCCACCAGTGACCAAACTAGCGGGTCCTACAATGAGCAGTTCTTC; cdr3_aa: CATSDQTSGSYNEQFF
j_call: TRBJ2-1; clone_size: -; v_call: TRBV6-2/TRBV6-3; d_call: TRBD2; cdr3_nt: TGTGCCAGCAGTTACCCAAGGACTAGCGGGAGGGCCTCCTACAATGAGCAGTTCTTC; cdr3_aa: CASSYPRTSGRASYNEQFF
j_call: TRBJ2-3; clone_size: -; v_call: TRBV18; d_call: TRBD1; cdr3_nt: TGTGCCAGCTCACCTGTTATGGACAGGGGCACAGATACGCAGTATTTT; cdr3_aa: CASSPVMDRGTDTQYF
j_call: TRBJ2-2; clone_size: -; v_call: TRBV27; d_call: -; cdr3_nt: TGTGCCAGCAGCCCGGGAGCAGGGGAGCTGTTTTTT; cdr3_aa: CASSPGAGELFF